The next 32 T cell receptor beta chains were all read from a single sample in a study of shared clonotypes between healthy human individuals. Data came from immunoSEQ multiplex PCR; TCRdb stores just in-frame clones and leaves some out. The sample holds about 2.1 million clones, roughly 91% seen once. Terminally differentiated effector memory CD45RA+ cells were excluded by CCR7 positive selection of CD45RO-negative cells. The sequencing sample was made of naive CD8+ T cells from PBMCs. These receptors came from a man between 18 and 35 years old in good health. Some clones in this sample may be carry-over from other donors' samples.

The gene calls are TRBV5-1 and TRBJ2-7; the match to TRBD2 covers 7 bases. This CDR3 contains 16 residues. The ends lost 1 base at V and 4 bases at J; junction bases unmatched: 11. The germline V gene encodes CDR1 SGHRS and CDR2 YFSETQ. The CDR3 nucleotides are TGCGCCAGCAGCTTGTGGGGAGGGGACCCTGGGTACGAGCAGTACTTC. Translated, it gives CASSLWGGDPGYEQYF.

The J gene is TRBJ2-7, the V gene TRBV6-1; D perhaps matches TRBD2 (5 bases). CDR3 size: 14 residues. The V gene's germline CDR1 is MNHNS and CDR2 SASEGT. Trimming shortened V by 0 bases and J by 9 bases, and 15 bases separated the two germline ends. CDR3 nucleotide sequence: TGTGCCAGCAGTGAAGCGCGGGCTGGGGTGGCGCAGTACTTC. As protein: CASSEARAGVAQYF.

This chain links TRBV2 with TRBJ1-1; a possible D gene is TRBD1 (5 bases). This CDR3 contains 13 residues. Trimming shortened V by 2 bases and J by 4 bases, and 8 bases separated the two germline ends. Looked up from germline, CDR1 is SNHLY and CDR2 is FYNNEI. CDR3 loop: CASSERRGTEAFF. CDR3 DNA sequence: TGTGCCAGCAGTGAACGTAGGGGCACTGAAGCTTTCTTT.

V usage is TRBV28 and J usage is TRBJ2-7, with no clear D. The CDR3 consists of 14 residues. Germline V gene lookup returns CDR1 MDHEN and CDR2 SYDVKM. The V gene lost 2 bases and the J gene lost 2 bases, with 10 bases spanning the gap. DNA for the CDR3: TGTGCCAGCAGTTTACGGCGGAGCGCCTACGAGCAGTACTTC. Translating it yields CASSLRRSAYEQYF.

The sample holds one count of this clone. At the DNA level, this CDR3 is encoded by other sequences in the same sample as well. The chain combines TRBV9 with TRBJ2-7; 11 bases map to TRBD2. J was trimmed by 5 bases and V by 0 bases; bases with no gene match: 7. CDR3 size: 16 residues. Germline values: CDR1 SGDLS, CDR2 YYNGEE. The CDR3 region is CASSVGSGRAWDEQYF. The CDR3 DNA follows: TGTGCCAGCAGCGTAGGTAGCGGGAGGGCCTGGGACGAGCAGTACTTC.

This clone was picked up one time. The genes are TRBV29-1 and TRBJ2-7; D possibly corresponds to TRBD1 (6 bases). The V end was cut by 5 bases, the J end by 3 bases, with 14 bases between. The CDR3 is made up of 13 amino acids. Germline CDR1 reads SQVTM; CDR2 reads ANQGSEA. This CDR3 is CSVIWTEVYEQYF. In nucleotides, the CDR3 is TGCAGCGTTATCTGGACAGAAGTCTACGAGCAGTACTTC.

V gene TRBV5-6 combines with J gene TRBJ2-3, with TRBD2 as a possible D gene (7 bases). The germline V gene has CDR1 SGHDT and CDR2 YYEEEE. V was pared by 5 bases and J by 4 bases, with 14 bases between. The CDR3 has 14 residues. The CDR3 reads CASRDGGHPDTQYF. The CDR3 DNA follows: TGTGCCAGCAGGGACGGGGGGCATCCAGATACGCAGTATTTT.

The chain combines TRBV27 with TRBJ1-5; D unresolved. This CDR3 has 14 residues. Trimming pared 5 bases from V and 0 bases from J, leaving 8 bases between. Germline loops: CDR1 MNHEY, CDR2 SMNVEV (reference sequence). For the CDR3, the DNA is TGTGCCAGCAGTCCCGCCTATAGCAATCAGCCCCAGCATTTT. This gives the protein CASSPAYSNQPQHF.

The chain is built from TRBV5-1 and TRBJ1-2; D unresolved. Per germline, CDR1 SGHRS and CDR2 YFSETQ. This CDR3 is 14 amino acids long. Trimming took 0 bases from V and 0 from J, leaving 6 bases between them. CDR3 sequence (DNA): TGCGCCAGCAGCTTGGACAGCCCTAACTATGGCTACACCTTC. Translated, it gives CASSLDSPNYGYTF.

This chain's CDR3 is CASSEPAWTSGTYNEQFF. CDR3 bases: TGTGCCAGCAGTGAACCCGCTTGGACTAGCGGGACGTACAATGAGCAGTTCTTC. The genes are TRBV2 and TRBJ2-1, with 12 bases fitting TRBD2. Germline V lookup: CDR1 SNHLY, CDR2 FYNNEI. V was clipped by 2 bases and J by 4 bases; unmatched bases: 9. This CDR3 spans 18 amino acids. The full variable domain, in which reference TRBV2 and TRBJ2-1 provide the parts outside the CDR3, is EPEVTQTPSHQVTQMGQEVILRCVPISNHLYFYWYRQILGQKVEFLVSFYNNEISEKSEIFDDQFSVERPDGSNFTLKIRSTKLEDSAMYFCASSEPAWTSGTYNEQFFGPGTRLTVL.

For this clone: Other nucleotide sequences from this sample produce the same CDR3. V usage is TRBV7-9 and J usage is TRBJ1-1, with D hard to call. There are 12 residues in the CDR3. CDR1 is SEHNR and CDR2 is FQNEAQ in the germline V gene (reference sequence). Trimming removed 5 bases at V and 4 bases at J, with 8 bases between. CDR3 residues: CASSPTGTEAFF. CDR3 nucleotides: TGTGCCAGCAGCCCGACGGGCACTGAAGCTTTCTTT.

V usage is TRBV7-8 and J usage is TRBJ2-2; 7 bases line up with TRBD2. V lost 6 bases, J lost 7 bases, and 14 bases stayed unmatched. Looked up from germline, CDR1 is SGHVS and CDR2 is FQNEAQ. CDR3 length: 16 amino acids. The CDR3 region has the DNA TGTGCCAGCAGTTCAGCGGGGCAGGCGGCCAACGGGGAGCTGTTTTTT. Translated, it gives CASSSAGQAANGELFF.

CDR3 nucleotides: TGTGCCAGCAGTTTATTAGGGGATCCTAATCAGCCCCAGCATTTT. This codes for CASSLLGDPNQPQHF. The chain joins TRBV27 to TRBJ1-5; tentative D call: TRBD1 (5 bases). Germline V gives CDR1 MNHEY, CDR2 SMNVEV (reference sequence). V was cut by 1 base and J by 4 bases, with 11 bases left in between. This CDR3 contains 15 residues.

The rearrangement links TRBV7-3 to TRBJ2-3; D ambiguous. The CDR3 length is 16 residues. V lost 2 bases, J lost 2 bases, and 14 bases lay in between. The germline V gene encodes CDR1 SGHTA and CDR2 FQGTGA. The CDR3 DNA reads TGTGCCAGCAGCTTATGGGCCGACGATTCCACAGATACGCAGTATTTT. It yields the protein CASSLWADDSTDTQYF.

This chain uses TRBV7-9 with TRBJ2-7; D may be TRBD1 (5 bases). The CDR3 extends over 16 amino acids. CDR1 is SEHNR, CDR2 FQNEAQ, per germline (reference sequence). Trimming removed 0 bases from V and 2 bases from J, with 14 bases in between. The CDR3 here is CASSLALGRAAYEQYF. In DNA form, the CDR3 reads TGTGCCAGCAGCTTAGCTTTGGGCAGGGCTGCCTACGAGCAGTACTTC.

A note on this clone: The junction departs from the called germline gene at one end, perhaps through a read error. The V call is TRBV7-8, the J call TRBJ2-1; TRBD1 is a possible D gene (6 bases). This CDR3 region has 16 residues. Germline CDR1 and CDR2: SGHVS and FQNEAQ. CDR3 loop: CASILWVQYQGNEQFF. The CDR3 coding sequence is TGTGCCAGCATCTTATGGGTCCAGTACCAGGGGAATGAGCAGTTCTTC.

CDR3 in amino acids: CASSVGQGGPGELFF. CDR3 in DNA: TGTGCCAGCAGCGTAGGACAGGGGGGACCCGGGGAGCTGTTTTTT. This chain uses TRBV11-2 with TRBJ2-2; TRBD1 aligns across 10 bases. V lost 5 bases to trimming and J lost 6 bases; unmatched junction nucleotides: 6. This CDR3 region has 15 residues. Germline-derived CDR1 and CDR2 are SGHAT and FQNNGV.

The V call is TRBV6-1, the J call TRBJ2-1; the match to TRBD2 covers 9 bases. With V trimmed by 6 bases and J by 9 bases, 6 bases remained unmatched. This CDR3 has 13 residues. Germline V gene data show CDR1 as MNHNS and CDR2 as SASEGT. The CDR3 here is CASRWTSAVEQFF. The DNA for the CDR3 is TGTGCCAGCAGATGGACTAGCGCGGTTGAGCAGTTCTTC.

V is TRBV10-1 and J is TRBJ1-5, with D unresolved. From germline, CDR1 is WNHNN and CDR2 SYGVQD (reference sequence). The CDR3 is 15 amino acids. Trimming removed 4 bases from V and 4 bases from J, with 14 bases in between. The CDR3 DNA is TGCGCCAGCAGTGCACACCGGGCCATTAATCAGCCCCAGCATTTT. The encoded protein is CASSAHRAINQPQHF.

The chain joins TRBV27 to TRBJ2-7; tentative D call: TRBD2 (6 bases). The CDR3 covers 15 residues. In germline, CDR1 is MNHEY, CDR2 SMNVEV (reference sequence). The V gene lost 0 bases and the J gene lost 1 base, with 10 bases spanning the gap. CDR3 sequence: CASSLSGTQSYEQYF. As DNA, the CDR3 is TGTGCCAGCAGTTTATCCGGGACTCAGTCCTACGAGCAGTACTTC.

This chain connects TRBV30 to TRBJ2-7; 10 bases are shared with TRBD1. The junction had 7 bases not matched to a gene; V was cut back by 1 base and J by 1 base. In germline, CDR1 is GTSNPN, CDR2 SVGIG (reference sequence). The length of the CDR3 is 16 residues. The CDR3 sequence is CAWSAPGQGRSYEQYF. The CDR3 DNA is TGTGCCTGGAGTGCACCGGGACAGGGGAGGTCCTACGAGCAGTACTTC.

The chain combines TRBV7-9 with TRBJ1-1, with D possibly being TRBD1 (5 bases). The germline V gene encodes CDR1 SEHNR and CDR2 FQNEAQ (reference sequence). The germline V and J ends were trimmed by 0 bases and 11 bases, with 19 bases remaining between them. The CDR3 loop spans 15 amino acids. CDR3 sequence: CASSLAISSEGTAFF. Here the CDR3 DNA reads TGTGCCAGCAGCTTAGCGATTTCCAGCGAGGGGACGGCTTTCTTT.

V gene TRBV5-1 combines with J gene TRBJ2-7; D perhaps matches TRBD1 (5 bases). Per germline, CDR1 SGHRS and CDR2 YFSETQ. V shed 6 bases and J shed 1 base, with 20 bases lying between them. The CDR3 loop spans 16 amino acids. The CDR3 loop is CASTQGPWQGSYEQYF. Here the CDR3 DNA reads TGCGCCAGCACCCAAGGCCCATGGCAGGGATCCTACGAGCAGTACTTC.

The CDR3 spells CASSQRPGQGRYEQYF. The DNA of the CDR3 is TGTGCCAGCAGTCAACGTCCGGGACAGGGTCGCTACGAGCAGTACTTC. V is TRBV14 and J is TRBJ2-7; 9 nucleotides match TRBD1. CDR1 is SGHDN, CDR2 FVKESK, per germline. The CDR3 is 16 residues long. After removal of 6 bases from V and 3 bases from J, the junction contained 12 bases not matched to a gene.

This clone was seen just once. The chain carries TRBV11-2 and TRBJ1-5; D remains ambiguous. Germline assignment: CDR1 SGHAT and CDR2 FQNNGV. The CDR3 is 15 amino acids. Trimming pared 4 bases from V and 15 bases from J, leaving 25 bases between. CDR3: CASSSRQQISPPWHF. CDR3 in DNA: TGTGCCAGCAGCTCCAGACAACAAATTAGCCCGCCCTGGCATTTT.

The chain employs TRBV5-1 and TRBJ2-3; 7 nucleotides match TRBD2. Germline lookup yields CDR1 SGHRS and CDR2 YFSETQ. The CDR3 has 18 residues. Trimming cost V 5 bases and J 6 bases; bases outside gene matches: 21. CDR3 amino acids: CASSSGGRSAIALDTQYF. CDR3 in DNA: TGCGCCAGCAGTTCTGGCGGGAGATCCGCTATCGCATTGGATACGCAGTATTTT.

The chain couples TRBV13 to TRBJ2-1; D might be TRBD1 (7 bases). Trimming took 5 bases from V and 10 from J, leaving 15 bases between them. This CDR3 region has 13 residues. The germline CDR1 and CDR2 sequences are PRHDT and FYEKMQ (reference sequence). For the CDR3, the DNA is TGTGCCAGCAGCCCACTGACAGGGAGGGAGCAGTTCTTC. It is translated as CASSPLTGREQFF.

The chain recombines TRBV18 with TRBJ2-7; no definite D call. The germline gives CDR1 KGHSH, CDR2 LQKENI. The CDR3 contains 15 residues. The V end was cut by 2 bases, the J end by 0 bases, with 11 bases between. For the CDR3, the DNA is TGTGCCAGCTCACCAACAGTGAGCCCCTCCTACGAGCAGTACTTC. It translates to CASSPTVSPSYEQYF.

The chain joins TRBV5-6 to TRBJ2-1; 7 bases are a match to TRBD1. From germline, CDR1 is SGHDT and CDR2 YYEEEE. Trimming at V came to 3 bases and at J to 4 bases, leaving 7 bases not matched to a gene. The CDR3 sequence is 15 residues long. The CDR3 reads CASSSRDSLYNEQFF. In nucleotides, the CDR3 is TGTGCCAGCAGCTCCCGGGACAGCCTTTACAATGAGCAGTTCTTC. Based on the CDR3 plus reference TRBV5-6 and TRBJ2-1, the full variable domain is DAGVTQSPTHLIKTRGQQVTLRCSPKSGHDTVSWYQQALGQGPQFIFQYYEEEERQRGNFPDRFSGHQFPNYSSELNVNALLLGDSALYLCASSSRDSLYNEQFFGPGTRLTVL.

The J gene is TRBJ2-2, the V gene TRBV13, with D uncertain. The length of the CDR3 is 12 residues. Germline V gene sequence: CDR1 PRHDT, CDR2 FYEKMQ (reference sequence). V was cut by 4 bases and J by 6 bases, with 6 bases left in between. CDR3 residues: CASSSRPGELFF. The CDR3 nucleotides read TGTGCCAGCAGCTCCCGCCCCGGGGAGCTGTTTTTT.

The gene calls are TRBV7-8 and TRBJ2-1; 7 bases agree with TRBD2. V lost 5 bases, J lost 5 bases, and 21 bases stayed unmatched. The CDR3 is 19 residues long. Germline lookup yields CDR1 SGHVS and CDR2 FQNEAQ. The CDR3 bases are TGTGCCAGCAGCATTAGATCTACGGTGTCTAGCGGAAGACACAATGAGCAGTTCTTC. Protein product: CASSIRSTVSSGRHNEQFF.

This chain joins TRBV6-5 and TRBJ2-7; no definite D call. The V gene's germline CDR1 is MNHEY and CDR2 SVGAGI. The CDR3 sequence is 11 residues long. The ends were cut back, 6 bases at V and 3 bases at J, with 6 bases in the middle. The CDR3 region is CASSTYYEQYF. The CDR3 region has the DNA TGTGCCAGCAGCACTTACTACGAGCAGTACTTC.